This T cell receptor (beta chain) is from a study of blood T cell repertoires in COVID-19. Study-wide background: T cells, B-cell-depleted T cells, or PBMCs provided the cDNA or gDNA that served as material.

Data came from immunoSEQ multiplex PCR; TCRdb stores just in-frame clones and leaves some out. The sample lists about 300,000 clones; just over 85% were seen once. Participants came from roughly 23 US areas, aged roughly 18 to 95 years. Participant reports of clinical history set cohort assignment. Recovered Cohort 3 donors showed two negative PCRs, clearance, or symptom resolution. V was pared by 11 bases and J by 9 bases, with 5 bases between. This CDR3 region has 9 residues. The sequenced sample was PBMCs or T cells enriched from blood (not recorded which). This TCR derives from a woman between 18 and 29 years old who had recovered from COVID-19. The chain recombines TRBV23-1 with TRBJ1-6; D remains ambiguous. TRBV23-1 has ORF status, its function being uncertain. CDR3 coding DNA: TGCGCCGCGAGTTCACCCCTCCACTTT. This sequence encodes CAASSPLHF.